This entry lists 16 T cell receptor beta chains sequenced from one sample in a study of blood T cells in healthy people across ages. With a J-beta primer mix and a sample-barcoded 5' primer, a second PCR ran about 6 to 11 cycles. TCRdb independently ran MiXCR on the 5' RACE reads; one entry per CDR3 protein. The sample lists around 870,000 distinct CDR3 sequences, about 30% occurring once. The sequencing input was blood. These receptors came from a woman of 80 years or more in good health.

This clonotype appeared many times. This chain connects TRBV6-5 to TRBJ2-3, with D possibly matching TRBD2 (5 bases). Germline values: CDR1 MNHEY, CDR2 SVGAGI. The CDR3 is made up of 15 amino acids. Deletions cut 2 bases from V and 2 bases from J, with 11 bases between. This CDR3 is CASSYRGLFTDTQYF. In nucleotides, the CDR3 is TGTGCCAGCAGTTACCGCGGACTGTTCACAGATACGCAGTATTTT.

This clonotype has at least ten counts. The V and J genes are TRBV7-8 and TRBJ2-7; tentative D call: TRBD2 (6 bases). The ends were cut back, 1 base at V and 2 bases at J, with 12 bases in the middle. Germline CDR1 reads SGHVS; CDR2 reads FQNEAQ. This CDR3 is built from 15 residues. The CDR3 region is CASSLGTTLTYEQYF. The CDR3 bases are TGTGCCAGCAGCTTAGGGACTACCCTGACCTACGAGCAGTACTTC.

There are many counts of this clonotype. The chain is built from TRBV18 and TRBJ2-5; possible D gene TRBD2, 5 bases. The V end was cut by 0 bases, the J end by 5 bases, with 10 bases between. Germline values: CDR1 KGHSH, CDR2 LQKENI. This CDR3 comprises 14 residues. This CDR3 reads CASSPPVREETQYF. The CDR3 DNA reads as TGTGCCAGCTCACCACCGGTTAGGGAGGAGACCCAGTACTTC.

This clonotype was seen many times. The J gene is TRBJ1-5, the V gene TRBV6-2 or TRBV6-3; tentatively, D is TRBD1 (5 bases). This CDR3 region has 14 residues. Germline-derived CDR1 and CDR2 are MNHEY and SVGEGT. The ends were cut back, 10 bases at V and 3 bases at J, with 16 bases in the middle. Here the CDR3 reads CAIPRPGPNQPQHF. The CDR3 DNA reads as TGTGCCATCCCCCGTCCAGGGCCCAATCAGCCCCAGCATTTT.

This clonotype was recorded many times. V usage is TRBV20-1 and J usage is TRBJ2-5; 8 bases align to TRBD2. Germline CDR1 DFQATT, CDR2 SNEGSKA (reference sequence). The trim removed 6 bases at V and 2 bases at J, leaving 8 bases unmatched. The CDR3 runs to 14 residues. CDR3 region: CSASSGLGQETQYF. The CDR3 nucleotides are TGCAGTGCCTCTTCGGGACTAGGGCAAGAGACCCAGTACTTC.

This clonotype was recorded at least ten times. The CDR3 loop is CASSPDRAGGANVLTF. CDR3 coding DNA: TGTGCCAGCAGCCCGGACAGGGCGGGTGGGGCCAACGTCCTGACTTTC. The chain uses TRBV7-2 and TRBJ2-6; 8 nucleotides align to TRBD1. V shed 5 bases, J shed 3 bases, and the junction held 6 bases outside the gene matches. The CDR3 covers 16 residues. Germline CDR1 reads SGHTA; CDR2 reads FQGNSA.

The gene calls are TRBV20-1 and TRBJ1-5; D is perhaps TRBD1 (5 bases). The V gene's germline CDR1 is DFQATT and CDR2 SNEGSKA (reference sequence). V was cut by 2 bases and J by 2 bases, with 16 bases left in between. The CDR3 length is 16 residues. CDR3 sequence: CSARRGGGLRNQPQHF. The CDR3 DNA follows: TGCAGTGCTAGAAGGGGAGGAGGTCTGCGCAATCAGCCCCAGCATTTT.

This clonotype was seen a single time. A much larger clone is a single base away; this may be a read error. The CDR3 nucleotides read TGTGCCAGCAGTTTGAGACCGGGACAGTTTTACAATGAGCGGTTCTTC. Protein: CASSLRPGQFYNERFF. The chain combines TRBV27 with TRBJ2-1; 7 bases are shared with TRBD1. Looked up from germline, CDR1 is MNHEY and CDR2 is SMNVEV (reference sequence). The CDR3 consists of 16 residues.

This clonotype was seen many times. V and J are TRBV3-1 and TRBJ1-2, with D perhaps matching TRBD1 (6 bases). The CDR3 sequence is 14 residues long. Trimming cost V 3 bases and J 6 bases, with 14 bases left between them. Per germline, CDR1 LGHDT and CDR2 YNNKEL (reference sequence). In nucleotides, the CDR3 is TGTGCCAGCAGCCAGCAGGGGACGAGAAATGGCTACACCTTC. It translates to CASSQQGTRNGYTF.

This clonotype was counted ten times or more. This chain links TRBV6-2 or TRBV6-3 with TRBJ2-3, with 7 nucleotides matching TRBD2. Unmatched junction bases numbered 13, after V lost 2 bases and J lost 2 bases. The CDR3 consists of 18 residues. The germline gives CDR1 MNHEY, CDR2 SVGEGT. The CDR3 here is CASSYRTTRLASTDTQYF. The CDR3, as DNA: TGTGCCAGCAGTTACCGAACGACTCGACTAGCTTCCACAGATACGCAGTATTTT.

This clonotype was counted at least ten times. The J gene is TRBJ1-2, the V gene TRBV20-1, with D possibly matching TRBD1 (6 bases). CDR3 length: 12 residues. CDR1 DFQATT and CDR2 SNEGSKA come from the germline V gene (reference sequence). Trimming left V 3 bases short and J 7 bases short, with 12 bases between. CDR3 in DNA: TGCAGTGCTAGCGAACAGGGACCTGGCTACACCTTC. Translating it yields CSASEQGPGYTF.

The V call is TRBV20-1, the J call TRBJ2-5, with 7 nucleotides matching TRBD2. The germline V gene has CDR1 DFQATT and CDR2 SNEGSKA (reference sequence). V lost 6 bases, J lost 1 base, and 5 bases stayed unmatched. CDR3 size: 13 residues. The CDR3 region has the DNA TGCAGTGCGGGGATAGCGGGCCAAGAGACCCAGTACTTC. It is translated as CSAGIAGQETQYF.

This clonotype was seen repeatedly, ten times or more. The chain recombines TRBV5-4 with TRBJ2-6; 11 nucleotides line up with TRBD1. V lost 5 bases, J lost 0 bases, and 7 bases stayed unmatched. Germline assignment: CDR1 SGHNT and CDR2 YYREEE (reference sequence). The CDR3 runs 18 residues. The CDR3 bases are TGTGCCAGCAGTCCCGGACAGGGGGCCCGCTCTGGGGCCAACGTCCTGACTTTC. Amino acids: CASSPGQGARSGANVLTF.

This clonotype has at least ten counts. The chain carries TRBV5-1 and TRBJ1-2; TRBD1 might be the D (5 bases). This CDR3 has 13 residues. Between the trimmed V and J ends, which lost 0 bases and 8 bases, there was a span of 11 bases. Germline CDR1 is SGHRS and CDR2 is YFSETQ. The CDR3 region has the DNA TGCGCCAGCAGCTTGGCCGGAGGGGTCGGCTACACCTTC. Protein sequence: CASSLAGGVGYTF.

A remark on this clonotype: With a much larger clone just one base away, this may be a read error. The missing conserved phenylalanine or tryptophan at the end of this CDR3 makes a read error likely. The genes are TRBV3-1 and TRBJ2-4, with D perhaps matching TRBD1 (6 bases). Germline values: CDR1 LGHDT, CDR2 YNNKEL (reference sequence). This CDR3 region has 14 residues. Trimming took 1 base from V and 6 from J, leaving 10 bases between them. The CDR3 protein is CASSQGTGLNIQYC. CDR3 sequence (DNA): TGTGCCAGCAGCCAAGGAACAGGGCTAAACATTCAGTACTGC.

In this sample, this clonotype turned up a few times. The chain has TRBV27 and TRBJ2-5; TRBD1 aligns across 8 bases. Germline V gene data show CDR1 as MNHEY and CDR2 as SMNVEV (reference sequence). This CDR3 is 17 amino acids long. Losses at the gene ends were 2 bases for V and 5 bases for J; bases not matched to a gene: 13. CDR3 amino acids: CASSLRPTTGVRETQYF. DNA for the CDR3: TGTGCCAGCAGTTTAAGGCCCACGACAGGGGTCAGGGAGACCCAGTACTTC.